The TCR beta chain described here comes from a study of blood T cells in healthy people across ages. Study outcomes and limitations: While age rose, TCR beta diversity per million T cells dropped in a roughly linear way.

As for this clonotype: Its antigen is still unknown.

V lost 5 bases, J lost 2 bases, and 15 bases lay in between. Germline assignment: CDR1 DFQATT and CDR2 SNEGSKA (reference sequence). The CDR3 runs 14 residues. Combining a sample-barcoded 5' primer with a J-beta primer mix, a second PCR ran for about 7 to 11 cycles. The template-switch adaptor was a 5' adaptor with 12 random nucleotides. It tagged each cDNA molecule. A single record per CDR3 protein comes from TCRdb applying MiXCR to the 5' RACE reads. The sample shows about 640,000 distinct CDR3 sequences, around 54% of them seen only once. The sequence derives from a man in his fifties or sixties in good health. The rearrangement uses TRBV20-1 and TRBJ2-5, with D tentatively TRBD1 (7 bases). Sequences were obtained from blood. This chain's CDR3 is CSAGGTVPQETQYF. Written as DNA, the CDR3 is TGCAGTGCTGGGGGGACAGTTCCTCAAGAGACCCAGTACTTC.